Shown below are 20 T cell receptor beta chains from a single sample sequenced in a study of multiple sclerosis patients with progressive multifocal leukoencephalopathy. Time point noted: approximately 12 months of natalizumab therapy. Only in-frame clones appear in the TCRdb table, and some are missing; sequencing was by immunoSEQ multiplex PCR. The profile covers about 30,000 clones, with 90% appearing a single time and about 1.3% taken by the ten largest. Specimen: PBMCs, collected from a patient treated with natalizumab. Receptors were obtained from a human donor with multiple sclerosis.

The chain is built from TRBV21-1 and TRBJ2-7; whether TRBD1, the table's D call, matches the DNA was not checked. TRBV21-1 is an annotated pseudogene. CDR3 length equals 17 residues. As DNA, the CDR3 is TGTGCCAGCAGCAAGATCTTGGGGACAGGGGGCGGGTACGAGCAGTACTTC. This encodes CASSKILGTGGGYEQYF.

This chain uses TRBV7-9 with TRBJ1-2, with 7 bases matching TRBD1. Germline V gives CDR1 SEHNR, CDR2 FQNEAQ (reference sequence). Trimming took 3 bases from V and 5 from J; bases not matched to a gene: 18. CDR3 length equals 18 residues. CDR3 in DNA: TGTGCCAGCAGCTTCACCCACAAGGAGGGGGCGATTGGGTATGGCTACACCTTC. It encodes CASSFTHKEGAIGYGYTF.

The chain joins TRBV6-1 to TRBJ2-7, with a weak D call TRBD2 (5 bases). Trimming removed 8 bases from V and 1 base from J, with 9 bases in between. CDR1 and CDR2 from the germline V gene are MNHNS and SASEGT. This CDR3 is built from 12 residues. CDR3 sequence reads: CASRGKSYEQYF. The CDR3 bases are TGTGCCAGCCGAGGGAAATCCTACGAGCAGTACTTC.

The chain links TRBV19 to TRBJ2-1; TRBD2 might be the D (5 bases). This CDR3 is 16 amino acids long. V was pared by 1 base and J by 8 bases, with 18 bases between. Germline lookup yields CDR1 LNHDA and CDR2 SQIVND (reference sequence). The CDR3 nucleotides read TGTGCCAGTAGTATAGTTGTCCCCTTGGGAGTAGATGAGCAGTTCTTC. It is translated as CASSIVVPLGVDEQFF. Using reference TRBV19 and TRBJ2-1 for the parts outside the CDR3, the full variable domain is DGGITQSPKYLFRKEGQNVTLSCEQNLNHDAMYWYRQDPGQGLRLIYYSQIVNDFQKGDIAEGYSVSREKKESFPLTVTSAQKNPTAFYLCASSIVVPLGVDEQFFGPGTRLTVL.

J is TRBJ1-2 and V is TRBV10-3; a possible D gene is TRBD1 (6 bases). This CDR3 contains 15 residues. CDR1 is ENHRY, CDR2 SYGVKD, per germline. Trimming stripped 1 base from V and 4 bases from J, with 13 bases between. Written as DNA, the CDR3 is TGTGCCATCAGTGAGTTGACAGGCTCTGTCTATGGCTACACCTTC. Protein product: CAISELTGSVYGYTF.

The chain is built from TRBV4-2 and TRBJ2-5; 8 nucleotides agree with TRBD2. The DNA end is a closer match to TRBJ2-7, so the J assignment may be wrong. In germline, CDR1 is LGHNA, CDR2 YNFKEQ. The CDR3 has 15 amino acids. In nucleotides, the CDR3 is TGTGCCAGCAGCCAAGAACCCCTAGCGGGCTACGAGCAGTACTTC. This sequence encodes CASSQEPLAGYEQYF.

The chain is built from TRBV28 and TRBJ1-5; D is possibly TRBD1 (6 bases). The CDR3 extends over 13 amino acids. With 4 bases removed from V and 2 bases from J, the gap between germline ends came to 6 bases. The germline V gene has CDR1 MDHEN and CDR2 SYDVKM. The CDR3 DNA reads TGTGCCAGCAGTTGGACAGGCAATCAGCCCCAGCATTTT. Translation gives CASSWTGNQPQHF.

J is TRBJ2-5 and V is TRBV4-2; D not certain. CDR3 length: 15 residues. V dropped 0 bases and J dropped 0 bases, with 8 bases sitting between them. CDR1 and CDR2 (germline): LGHNA, YNFKEQ. The CDR3 bases are TGTGCCAGCAGCCAAGATTTCCAGGACCAAGAGACCCAGTACTTC. Translated, it gives CASSQDFQDQETQYF.

The chain combines TRBV4-3 with TRBJ2-5; D is undetermined. Per the germline V gene, CDR1 is LGHNA and CDR2 is YSLEER. This CDR3 has 16 residues. V shed 0 bases and J shed 2 bases, with 13 bases lying between them. DNA of the CDR3: TGCGCCAGCAGCCAAGATGCCAGCCCGCTTCAAGAGACCCAGTACTTC. Translating it yields CASSQDASPLQETQYF.

The rearrangement joins TRBV6-5 to TRBJ2-5; D perhaps matches TRBD2 (7 bases). The CDR3 is 15 amino acids. Germline V lookup: CDR1 MNHEY, CDR2 SVGAGI. Trimming shortened V by 7 bases and J by 4 bases, and 19 bases separated the two germline ends. The CDR3 protein is CASTRTGTTGETQYF. CDR3 sequence (DNA): TGTGCCAGCACCCGAACAGGGACTACAGGAGAGACCCAGTACTTC.

V usage is TRBV7-2 and J usage is TRBJ2-1; no definite D call. The V end was cut by 0 bases, the J end by 4 bases, with 4 bases between. Looked up from germline, CDR1 is SGHTA and CDR2 is FQGNSA. The CDR3 extends over 13 amino acids. CDR3 sequence reads: CASSLAVYNEQFF. DNA for the CDR3: TGTGCCAGCAGCTTAGCGGTATACAATGAGCAGTTCTTC. Variable domain in full (rest from reference TRBV7-2 and TRBJ2-1): GAGVSQSPSNKVTEKGKDVELRCDPISGHTALYWYRQSLGQGLEFLIYFQGNSAPDKSGLPSDRFSAERTGGSVSTLTIQRTQQEDSAVYLCASSLAVYNEQFFGPGTRLTVL.

V is TRBV5-1 and J is TRBJ2-1, with 8 bases aligning to TRBD2. The CDR3 totals 15 residues. V was pared by 1 base and J by 7 bases, with 7 bases of the junction left unmatched. Germline V CDR1 and CDR2: SGHRS, YFSETQ. CDR3 protein: CASSLSSGGANEQFF. In DNA form, the CDR3 reads TGCGCCAGCAGCTTGTCTTCCGGGGGGGCAAATGAGCAGTTCTTC.

This rearrangement joins TRBV14 to TRBJ1-2; 8 bases are shared with TRBD1. The CDR3 consists of 12 residues. The germline V gene encodes CDR1 SGHDN and CDR2 FVKESK. J gave up 8 bases and V 6 bases, and 5 bases lay outside the gene matches. In DNA form, the CDR3 reads TGTGCCAGCAGTCCAGGGGGCTGGGGCTACACCTTC. This encodes CASSPGGWGYTF.

This rearrangement joins TRBV30 to TRBJ1-1; no clear D. The CDR3 spans 14 residues. Germline assignment: CDR1 GTSNPN and CDR2 SVGIG (reference sequence). Trimming shortened V by 0 bases and J by 4 bases, and 12 bases separated the two germline ends. The chain's CDR3 is CAWSVHGMGTEAFF. CDR3 DNA: TGTGCCTGGAGTGTTCATGGGATGGGCACTGAAGCTTTCTTT. The complete variable domain, with remaining parts taken from reference TRBV30 and TRBJ1-1, reads SQTIHQWPATLVQPVGSPLSLECTVEGTSNPNLYWYRQAAGRGLQLLFYSVGIGQISSEVPQNLSASRPQDRQFILSSKKLLLSDSGFYLCAWSVHGMGTEAFFGQGTRLTVV.

CDR3 residues: CASSQRGRGTDTQYF. The CDR3 bases are TGTGCCAGCAGCCAACGTGGTCGCGGCACAGATACGCAGTATTTT. The V call is TRBV14, the J call TRBJ2-3, with unresolved D. V was trimmed by 2 bases and J by 1 base, leaving 10 bases between them. Germline V gene lookup returns CDR1 SGHDN and CDR2 FVKESK. CDR3 length equals 15 residues.

The chain combines TRBV6-1 with TRBJ2-7; D remains unclear. Germline V gene lookup returns CDR1 MNHNS and CDR2 SASEGT. This CDR3 has 14 residues. V dropped 2 bases and J dropped 2 bases, with 10 bases sitting between them. The CDR3 coding sequence is TGTGCCAGCAGTGAAATGGGCAGAACCTACGAGCAGTACTTC. This encodes CASSEMGRTYEQYF.

The chain is built from TRBV27 and TRBJ2-3; D remains ambiguous. This CDR3 has 12 amino acids. CDR1 MNHEY and CDR2 SMNVEV come from the germline V gene (reference sequence). The V end lost 8 bases, the J end lost 6 bases, and 12 bases lay between the germline ends. The CDR3 spells CASGQAPDTQYF. The DNA of the CDR3 is TGTGCCAGCGGCCAGGCCCCCGATACGCAGTATTTT.

This clone was seen once. V usage is TRBV29-1 and J usage is TRBJ2-1; a possible D gene is TRBD1 (6 bases). V was pared by 1 base and J by 3 bases, with 16 bases between. There are 16 residues in the CDR3. The germline CDR1 and CDR2 sequences are SQVTM and ANQGSEA. CDR3 bases: TGCAGCGTTGAAGGGGGGCCTAGCCAGAACTACAATGAGCAGTTCTTC. Translating gives CSVEGGPSQNYNEQFF.

The V call is TRBV29-1, the J call TRBJ2-7; the match to TRBD1 covers 8 bases. The CDR3 extends over 14 amino acids. V was pared by 4 bases and J by 3 bases, with 8 bases of the junction left unmatched. Germline CDR1 SQVTM, CDR2 ANQGSEA. The DNA for the CDR3 is TGCAGCGTTGGTCGGACAGGGAGTGGCTACGAGCAGTACTTC. This gives the protein CSVGRTGSGYEQYF.

The rearrangement uses TRBV4-1 and TRBJ2-5; D gene uncertain. Trimming cost V 1 base and J 2 bases, with 5 bases left between them. The CDR3 runs 13 residues. Germline V gene data show CDR1 as MGHRA and CDR2 as YSYEKL. CDR3 amino acids: CASSQAVQETQYF. The CDR3, as DNA: TGCGCCAGCAGCCAAGCGGTGCAAGAGACCCAGTACTTC.